This T cell receptor beta chain was recorded in a study of chemoradiotherapy in HPV16-positive cancers. Study findings and constraints: Better recurrence-free survival went with HPV-responsive T-cell expansion in HPV16-positive patients.

Produced via immunoSEQ multiplex PCR; TCRdb's table is partial and in-frame only. The sample includes 9,400 or so clones, roughly 78% seen only once; the top ten take approximately 9.1%. Remarks on this clone: The antigen is undetermined.

CDR3 length: 15 amino acids. Germline lookup yields CDR1 SGHTA and CDR2 FQGNSA. Trimming cost V 5 bases and J 0 bases, with 13 bases left between them. The receptor's source is a human donor with HPV-associated anogenital cancer. The gene calls are TRBV7-2 and TRBJ2-5, with TRBD2 as a possible D gene (5 bases). This material was acquired from a patient who underwent chemoradiotherapy. The CDR3 loop is CASSSSGINQETQYF. In DNA, the CDR3 is TGTGCCAGCAGCAGTTCGGGGATAAACCAAGAGACCCAGTACTTC.